This T cell receptor beta chain appears in the sequencing data of a study of blood T cell repertoires in COVID-19. About the research overall: The United States, Italy and Spain supplied acute and convalescent COVID-19 samples.

The V gene's germline CDR1 is KGHDR and CDR2 SFDVKD. The CDR3 has 15 amino acids. Trimming at V came to 3 bases and at J to 2 bases, leaving 4 bases not matched to a gene. Original analysis: Reference gene primer amplification gave nucleated cell count estimates. TCRdb keeps only in-frame clones here, not all; method: immunoSEQ multiplex PCR. V and J calls and clone size are copied from that table; D and trimming were computed from the DNA. Of about 140,000 clones in the sample, roughly 84% were seen once. One Seattle source followed patients from active infection through their disease course. This TCR was recovered from a man younger than 40 with COVID-19, enrolled during active disease. The sample was peripheral blood. The rearrangement links TRBV24-1 to TRBJ2-7; TRBD2 aligns across 9 bases. The CDR3 nucleotides read TGTGCCACCAGTGATACTAGCGGGTCCACCTACGAGCAGTACTTC. This codes for CATSDTSGSTYEQYF.